A single sample gave rise to the 30 T cell receptor beta chains below, sequenced in a study of T cell changes during pregnancy in multiple sclerosis. The repertoire was sequenced with immunoSEQ multiplex PCR; TCRdb's copy has only in-frame clones and lacks some. The sample includes approximately 63,000 clones, 85% to 95% of them seen just once. The material sequenced was peripheral blood, taken in the third trimester of pregnancy. These receptors all come from a female donor in good health, enrolled as a control in a pregnancy study.

The V gene is TRBV30, the J gene TRBJ1-5; no definite D call. Germline V gene lookup returns CDR1 GTSNPN and CDR2 SVGIG (reference sequence). The CDR3 runs to 15 residues. V was trimmed by 2 bases and J by 0 bases, leaving 11 bases between them. CDR3 nucleotide sequence: TGTGCCTGGAGTCCCGGGAGGAATAGCAATCAGCCCCAGCATTTT. Amino acid sequence: CAWSPGRNSNQPQHF.

V gene TRBV11-2 combines with J gene TRBJ2-3; TRBD2 might be the D (5 bases). Looked up from germline, CDR1 is SGHAT and CDR2 is FQNNGV. The V gene lost 2 bases and the J gene lost 5 bases, with 5 bases spanning the gap. This CDR3 is built from 12 residues. As DNA, the CDR3 is TGTGCCAGCAGCTTAAGCGGAGATACGCAGTATTTT. Translated, it gives CASSLSGDTQYF.

The chain links TRBV5-6 to TRBJ2-5, with D unclear. V lost 0 bases, J lost 4 bases, and 4 bases lay in between. CDR1 is SGHDT and CDR2 is YYEEEE in the germline V gene. CDR3 length equals 12 residues. The CDR3 protein is CASSLAGETQYF. Written as DNA, the CDR3 is TGTGCCAGCAGCTTGGCAGGAGAGACCCAGTACTTC.

The CDR3 bases are TGTGCCAGCAGCCCGTCTGGTCGGTCGATTGATACGCAGTATTTT. Protein sequence: CASSPSGRSIDTQYF. The gene calls are TRBV14 and TRBJ2-3, with unresolved D. Trimming took off 4 bases at V and 6 bases at J, with 17 bases between the two ends. The CDR3 has 15 amino acids. Germline assignment: CDR1 SGHDN and CDR2 FVKESK. Full variable domain (rest looked up from reference TRBV14 and TRBJ2-3): EAGVTQFPSHSVIEKGQTVTLRCDPISGHDNLYWYRRVMGKEIKFLLHFVKESKQDESGMPNNRFLAERTGGTYSTLKVQPAELEDSGVYFCASSPSGRSIDTQYFGPGTRLTVL.

CDR3 nucleotides: TGTGCCAGCAGACCCGGGGGACAGGGGAATGAAAAACTGTTTTTT. Its translation: CASRPGGQGNEKLFF. The chain carries TRBV6-5 and TRBJ1-4, with 10 bases identical to TRBD1. The CDR3 is 15 amino acids. V gave up 6 bases and J gave up 5 bases; unmatched junction bases: 6. Germline V gives CDR1 MNHEY, CDR2 SVGAGI.

The rearrangement uses TRBV10-3 and TRBJ2-1; D is unresolved. The ends were cut back, 3 bases at V and 8 bases at J, with 8 bases in the middle. This CDR3 spans 12 amino acids. From germline, CDR1 is ENHRY and CDR2 SYGVKD. CDR3 protein: CAISEWQDEQFF. CDR3 DNA: TGTGCCATCAGTGAATGGCAGGATGAGCAGTTCTTC.

Only one count was recorded for this clone. The chain recombines TRBV19 with TRBJ2-5; 10 nucleotides match TRBD2. The CDR3 sequence is 15 residues long. CDR1 is LNHDA, CDR2 SQIVND, per germline (reference sequence). Unmatched junction bases numbered 7, after V lost 7 bases and J lost 2 bases. The CDR3 DNA follows: TGTGCCAGTAAACCTAGCGGGGGTATTCAAGAGACCCAGTACTTC. Translated: CASKPSGGIQETQYF.

The sample holds a few counts of this clone. The chain uses TRBV18 and TRBJ1-1, with 7 bases lining up with TRBD1. The CDR3 sequence is 15 residues long. V dropped 0 bases and J dropped 2; count of bases not matched to a gene: 3. Germline V gene data show CDR1 as KGHSH and CDR2 as LQKENI. The CDR3 protein is CASSPPGTVNTEAFF. The DNA for the CDR3 is TGTGCCAGCTCACCACCCGGGACAGTCAACACTGAAGCTTTCTTT.

This chain joins TRBV7-9 and TRBJ2-7; 7 nucleotides agree with TRBD1. The length of the CDR3 is 12 residues. The ends lost 10 bases at V and 5 bases at J; junction bases unmatched: 8. Germline CDR1 SEHNR, CDR2 FQNEAQ (reference sequence). The CDR3 DNA reads as TGTGCCACACAGGGGATAGACCACGAGCAGTACTTC. Amino acid sequence: CATQGIDHEQYF.

This chain's CDR3 is CASSSAGTSYEQYF. CDR3 DNA sequence: TGTGCCAGCAGCTCCGCCGGGACTAGCTACGAGCAGTACTTC. The chain joins TRBV2 to TRBJ2-7, with 8 bases that match TRBD2. The CDR3 length is 14 residues. In germline, CDR1 is SNHLY, CDR2 FYNNEI. V lost 6 bases, J lost 3 bases, and 7 bases stayed unmatched. Complete variable domain (other parts from reference TRBV2 and TRBJ2-7): EPEVTQTPSHQVTQMGQEVILRCVPISNHLYFYWYRQILGQKVEFLVSFYNNEISEKSEIFDDQFSVERPDGSNFTLKIRSTKLEDSAMYFCASSSAGTSYEQYFGPGTRLTVT.

This clone showed up just a few times. V and J are TRBV5-1 and TRBJ2-3, with a weak D call TRBD2 (7 bases). Germline V CDR1 and CDR2: SGHRS, YFSETQ. The V gene lost 7 bases and the J gene lost 3 bases, with 21 bases spanning the gap. The CDR3 consists of 16 residues. The CDR3 nucleotides are TGCGCCAGCGGGGGCTCGGGGGGCCAGCTTACAGATACGCAGTATTTT. Encoded protein: CASGGSGGQLTDTQYF.

The rearrangement joins TRBV27 to TRBJ1-1; TRBD1 agrees at 9 bases. V lost 4 bases and J lost 4; bases outside the gene matches: 13. Germline V CDR1 and CDR2: MNHEY, SMNVEV (reference sequence). This CDR3 region has 17 residues. CDR3 loop: CASSSLPLGQGFTEAFF. The CDR3 DNA is TGTGCCAGCAGTTCCCTCCCCCTGGGACAGGGATTCACTGAAGCTTTCTTT.

The chain is built from TRBV7-2 and TRBJ2-5, with 7 bases matching TRBD1. Germline V CDR1 and CDR2: SGHTA, FQGNSA. V shed 5 bases, J shed 5 bases, and the junction held 11 bases outside the gene matches. There are 15 residues in the CDR3. CDR3 bases: TGTGCCAGCAGCCTCAACTCCGGGACAGCGGAGACCCAGTACTTC. Encoded protein: CASSLNSGTAETQYF.

The chain has TRBV18 and TRBJ1-4; 10 nucleotides agree with TRBD1. Germline-derived CDR1 and CDR2 are KGHSH and LQKENI. CDR3 length: 14 amino acids. Trimming removed 3 bases from V and 7 bases from J; junction bases left unmatched: 2. CDR3 nucleotide sequence: TGTGCCAGCTCACCGGGACAGGGGACTGAAAAACTGTTTTTT. Translated: CASSPGQGTEKLFF.

The chain carries TRBV18 and TRBJ2-1; maybe TRBD1 (6 bases). The CDR3 is made up of 16 amino acids. Deletions cut 3 bases from V and 0 bases from J, with 12 bases between. Germline CDR1 KGHSH, CDR2 LQKENI. The CDR3 reads CASSPSQGTSYNEQFF. DNA for the CDR3: TGTGCCAGCTCACCTTCTCAGGGGACCTCCTACAATGAGCAGTTCTTC.

V is TRBV7-2 and J is TRBJ1-3; D unresolved. V lost 4 bases and J lost 0, with 7 bases in between. CDR3 size: 14 residues. Per germline, CDR1 SGHTA and CDR2 FQGNSA. The CDR3 DNA is TGTGCCAGCAGCTCGATCGGCTCTGGAAACACCATATATTTT. Encoded protein: CASSSIGSGNTIYF.

J is TRBJ2-7 and V is TRBV7-3, with D uncertain. The CDR3 contains 14 residues. The V and J ends lost 3 bases and 10 bases respectively, with 19 bases between them. CDR1 is SGHTA and CDR2 is FQGTGA in the germline V gene. Here the CDR3 reads CASSFNDKRALQYF. For the CDR3, the DNA is TGTGCCAGCAGCTTCAACGACAAAAGAGCACTTCAGTACTTC.

This clone was seen once. This chain uses TRBV6-5 with TRBJ1-1; no reliable D call. This CDR3 is 15 amino acids long. Germline V gene data show CDR1 as MNHEY and CDR2 as SVGAGI. The V end was cut by 4 bases, the J end by 5 bases, with 17 bases between. The CDR3 protein is CASSSNDWRPTEAFF. DNA of the CDR3: TGTGCCAGCAGTTCTAATGACTGGAGACCTACTGAAGCTTTCTTT.

V usage is TRBV18 and J usage is TRBJ1-2; 10 bases align to TRBD1. The CDR3 runs to 13 residues. The germline V gene has CDR1 KGHSH and CDR2 LQKENI. The V segment lost 1 base and the J segment 7 bases; nucleotides outside the gene matches: 0. In DNA, the CDR3 is TGTGCCAGCTCACCACGGGACAGGGGTGGCTACACCTTC. Its protein is CASSPRDRGGYTF.

The CDR3 nucleotides are TGTGCCAGCAGTCCTTCCTGGGGGGACCGGGGAGAGACCCAGTACTTC. Translated, it gives CASSPSWGDRGETQYF. The chain combines TRBV28 with TRBJ2-5; perhaps TRBD2 as D (6 bases). Germline-derived CDR1 and CDR2 are MDHEN and SYDVKM. CDR3 length: 16 residues. Trimming removed 5 bases at V and 4 bases at J, with 20 bases between. The variable domain in full, with the rest retrieved from reference TRBV28 and TRBJ2-5, is DVKVTQSSRYLVKRTGEKVFLECVQDMDHENMFWYRQDPGLGLRLIYFSYDVKMKEKGDIPEGYSVSREKKERFSLILESASTNQTSMYLCASSPSWGDRGETQYFGPGTRLLVL.

This chain links TRBV7-9 with TRBJ1-2; 8 bases line up with TRBD1. CDR3 length: 15 residues. V dropped 1 base and J dropped 2; count of bases not matched to a gene: 3. CDR1 and CDR2 (germline): SEHNR, FQNEAQ (reference sequence). In nucleotides, the CDR3 is TGTGCCAGCAGCTTAGAAAGACAGGGGAACTATGGCTACACCTTC. It codes for CASSLERQGNYGYTF.

The V and J genes are TRBV11-2 and TRBJ2-1, with 8 positions matching TRBD2. CDR1 and CDR2 (germline): SGHAT, FQNNGV. V trimming: 1 base; J trimming: 9 bases; junction bases outside the gene matches: 8. CDR3 length equals 15 residues. The CDR3 region has the DNA TGTGCCAGCAGCTTAGGAGCGGGAGAGCTAGGTGAGCAGTTCTTC. This translates into CASSLGAGELGEQFF.

The chain couples TRBV29-1 to TRBJ1-4, with TRBD1 matching over 8 bases. With 7 bases clipped from V and 11 bases from J, the junction kept 12 bases outside the gene matches. Germline V gene sequence: CDR1 SQVTM, CDR2 ANQGSEA. The CDR3 is made up of 13 amino acids. The CDR3 DNA reads as TGCAGCGCCGGGGCCAGGGGGCTGGGGAAACTGTTTTTT. Translated, it gives CSAGARGLGKLFF.

The chain links TRBV5-1 to TRBJ1-1; TRBD1 matches 9 bases. CDR1 and CDR2 from the germline V gene are SGHRS and YFSETQ. This CDR3 has 14 amino acids. The ends lost 6 bases at V and 8 bases at J; junction bases unmatched: 11. CDR3 DNA sequence: TGCGCCAGCAAGGAGGGAACCGGGACAGGGGAAGCTTTCTTT. It translates to CASKEGTGTGEAFF. The full variable domain, its missing parts supplied by reference TRBV5-1 and TRBJ1-1, is KAGVTQTPRYLIKTRGQQVTLSCSPISGHRSVSWYQQTPGQGLQFLFEYFSETQRNKGNFPGRFSGRQFSNSRSEMNVSTLELGDSALYLCASKEGTGTGEAFFGQGTRLTVV.

This chain links TRBV10-3 with TRBJ2-7, with 8 bases identical to TRBD1. Germline CDR1 ENHRY, CDR2 SYGVKD. This CDR3 comprises 16 residues. Unmatched junction bases numbered 9, after V lost 5 bases and J lost 0 bases. CDR3 region: CAISPHRQGSSYEQYF. CDR3 sequence (DNA): TGTGCCATCAGTCCTCACCGACAGGGGTCCTCCTACGAGCAGTACTTC.

The genes are TRBV6-5 and TRBJ2-7, with 11 bases identical to TRBD1. V lost 4 bases, J lost 6 bases, and 5 bases stayed unmatched. CDR1 MNHEY and CDR2 SVGAGI come from the germline V gene. CDR3 length equals 14 residues. The CDR3, as DNA: TGTGCCAGCAGTTCCGGGACAGGGGGTCCCGAGCAGTACTTC. This sequence encodes CASSSGTGGPEQYF.

This chain links TRBV10-1 with TRBJ1-2, with TRBD1 identical over 7 bases. Trimming at V came to 4 bases and at J to 4 bases, leaving 3 bases not matched to a gene. The CDR3 totals 13 residues. The germline V gene encodes CDR1 WNHNN and CDR2 SYGVQD (reference sequence). The CDR3 here is CASSVDRTYGYTF. The DNA for the CDR3 is TGCGCCAGCAGTGTGGACAGGACCTATGGCTACACCTTC.

In this sample, this clone turned up a few times. The chain recombines TRBV15 with TRBJ1-1, with 7 bases identical to TRBD1. This CDR3 is 15 amino acids long. Germline loops: CDR1 LNHNV, CDR2 YYDKDF (reference sequence). Unmatched junction bases numbered 9, after V lost 5 bases and J lost 3 bases. CDR3 coding DNA: TGTGCCACCAGCTCACCACAGACAGGGCACACTGAAGCTTTCTTT. Translated: CATSSPQTGHTEAFF. The full variable domain, completed using reference TRBV15 and TRBJ1-1, is DAMVIQNPRYQVTQFGKPVTLSCSQTLNHNVMYWYQQKSSQAPKLLFHYYDKDFNNEADTPDNFQSRRPNTSFCFLDIRSPGLGDTAMYLCATSSPQTGHTEAFFGQGTRLTVV.

The V call is TRBV29-1, the J call TRBJ2-3; 7 bases are shared with TRBD1. The CDR3 totals 14 residues. Trimming cost V 7 bases and J 0 bases; bases outside gene matches: 7. Germline CDR1 reads SQVTM; CDR2 reads ANQGSEA. CDR3 residues: CSAAPGQSTDTQYF. DNA of the CDR3: TGCAGCGCGGCTCCGGGACAGAGCACAGATACGCAGTATTTT.

J is TRBJ1-3 and V is TRBV10-3, with D maybe TRBD1 (6 bases). The CDR3 extends over 15 amino acids. V was clipped by 4 bases and J by 2 bases, with 12 bases between them. Germline assignment: CDR1 ENHRY and CDR2 SYGVKD. Here the CDR3 DNA reads TGTGCCATCAGTGTTCAGGGGATTGCTGGAAACACCATATATTTT. Encoded protein: CAISVQGIAGNTIYF.